These 2 T cell receptor beta chains were sequenced from one sample in a study of blood T cells in healthy people across ages. The use of a sample-barcoded 5' primer and a J-beta primer mix characterized a second PCR of roughly 7 to 11 cycles. TCRdb re-called the 5' RACE reads through MiXCR, storing one row per CDR3 protein. The repertoire holds around 1.1 million distinct CDR3 sequences, with more than 30% as singletons. The sample consisted of blood. The receptors were sampled from a man younger than 35 in good health.

This clonotype appeared a few times. The rearrangement joins TRBV5-1 to TRBJ1-1; D gene unclear. Germline V gene data show CDR1 as SGHRS and CDR2 as YFSETQ. CDR3 size: 14 residues. Trimming removed 6 bases from V and 4 bases from J, with 16 bases in between. As DNA, the CDR3 is TGCGCCAGCATGGGGTCAAAACTTGGCACTGAAGCTTTCTTT. This encodes CASMGSKLGTEAFF.

This clonotype was observed many times. The rearrangement joins TRBV3-1 to TRBJ2-7; perhaps TRBD2 as D (6 bases). CDR3 length: 13 amino acids. Between the trimmed V and J ends, which lost 4 bases and 3 bases, there was a span of 10 bases. The germline V gene has CDR1 LGHDT and CDR2 YNNKEL (reference sequence). Here the CDR3 reads CASSPPGLYEQYF. The CDR3 coding sequence is TGTGCCAGCAGCCCACCGGGACTCTACGAGCAGTACTTC.